The subject of this entry is one T cell receptor beta chain. Its specificity is not known. Germline lookup yields CDR1 SEHNR and CDR2 FQNEAQ (reference sequence). V was shortened by 4 bases and J by 2 bases, with 15 bases between the two germline ends. This CDR3 has 15 amino acids. This entry comes from a study of T cell repertoires in cytomegalovirus infection. In TCRdb, the reads were re-called with MiXCR into one record per CDR3 protein. The sample has fewer than 55,000 distinct CDR3 sequences, about 19% seen once. This clonotype was sampled from a human donor in good health (CMV status not recorded). Some clones in this sample may be carry-over from other donors' samples. The material was CD8+ T cells from cultured PBMCs, obtained from culture after CMV antigen stimulation. This chain joins TRBV7-9 and TRBJ2-7; D gene ambiguous. In nucleotides, the CDR3 is TGTGCCAGCAGCTCGACGGACCGAGACACCTACGAGCAGTACTTC. Translating it yields CASSSTDRDTYEQYF.